This T cell receptor beta chain is drawn from a study of vaccination and CD4 T cells after COVID-19 (dated by TCRdb to 2022 to 2024). Background for the entire study: SARS-CoV-2 positivity had been established in the convalescent patients by nasal swab PCR, and mild disease was recorded in nine of these patients and severe disease in one. In the convalescent cohort there were six males and four females, among whom were two Hispanic individuals, seven Caucasians, two Asians and one multiracial person. Participants got two doses of the Pfizer-BioNTech BNT162b2 vaccine (n=8) or two doses of the Moderna mRNA-1273 vaccine (n=2). Post-COVID blood samples from convalescent patients were collected a median of around 110 days after diagnosis, with a range of 35 to 161 days. Post-vaccine blood samples were taken a median of around 68 days after the second vaccine dose, with a range of 14 to 241 days. Culture stimuli were overlapping spike peptide pools from SARS-CoV-2 and from the common cold coronaviruses HCoV-NL63, HCoV-OC43 and HCoV-229E. In control cultures, a CEFX viral epitope pool was used as positive control, an HIV-1 Nef peptide pool was used as negative control, or no peptide was added. The spike-specific CD4+ TCR repertoire was compared before and after mRNA vaccination in fewer than eleven COVID-19 convalescent patients and a handful of infection-naive healthy vaccine recipients.

Library preparation was by PCR. At the Johns Hopkins FTIC core, DNA from the cultured CD4+ T cells underwent TCR sequencing with the Oncomine TCR Beta short-read assay. Genomic DNA was extracted from the cultured CD4+ T cells with the QIAamp micro DNA kit. Oncomine TCR Beta libraries from cultured CD4+ T cells were pooled with unique dual indexes and sequenced on an Illumina iSeq 100. The paper's data handling went like this. Non-productive sequences were removed, and CDR3s that did not start with C, did not end with F or W, or were shorter than 7 amino acids were discarded. Antigen-specific clonotypes were identified with the MANAFEST web application by comparing peptide-stimulated wells with reference and other culture wells. An FDR below 0.05, an odds ratio above 5, and a productive frequency above 0.1% in at least two of three replicate wells were required for clones to be considered positive. Clonotypes that were significantly expanded in both SARS-CoV-2 spike wells and at least one common cold coronavirus spike condition were defined as cross-reactive. Similarity between CDR3 sequences was evaluated in R version 3.6.1 using Levenshtein distances (stringdist) and unrooted phylogenetic trees (ape). TCRdb handled the public reads itself, with Q25 trimming in fastp and clone calling in MiXCR, and kept productive beta chains. Rows are combined by CDR3 protein, so each entry shows the most common genes and DNA. The authors' filters were not applied to this entry. The sample table shows 20,000 to 30,000 distinct CDR3 sequences, and roughly 64% are seen once. 7% to 9.5% of the sample is held by the ten biggest clonotypes.

General study outcomes and caveats: In convalescent patients, a median roughly 85% of post-vaccine SARS-CoV-2-reactive clones were detected only after vaccination, suggesting vaccine-specific priming. Nearly all vaccine-specific clones in convalescent patients (304 of 307) were mono-reactive for SARS-CoV-2 spike rather than cross-reactive with common cold coronaviruses. An increase in the median number of SARS-CoV-2-reactive clonotypes from approximately 21 after infection to 38 after vaccination was observed, but the change was not found to be significant. Relatively few convalescent patients were included in the study, and early timepoints after natural infection were not analyzed.

This specimen's treatment or condition label, interpreted: roughly 10-day PBMC culture with coronavirus spike peptide pools or control peptides (ViraFEST assay). The ViraFEST assay, used in the study, expanded antigen-specific T cells with peptide pools and then identified the expanded clonotypes through TCR sequencing. The convalescent patients' positive SARS-CoV-2 PCR tests were from March to December 2020, which was before the Alpha, Beta and Delta variants emerged in the United States. About 2 million PBMCs per well were cultured in IMDM with approximately 4.9% human AB serum and about 9.2 IU/ml IL-2, plus 10 ug/ml peptide pools. On days 3 and 7, half of the culture medium was replaced with fresh IL-2-containing medium. Once the cells had been in culture for around ten days, the EasySep CD4+ T cell isolation kit was used to isolate CD4+ T cells by negative selection. PBMCs were separated from whole blood using Ficoll-Paque Plus gradient centrifugation and then either used fresh or cryopreserved at -140C. Triplicate wells were generally used for each culture condition.

CDR1 MNHNS and CDR2 SASEGT are derived from the germline V gene. Trimming accounts for 7 bases at V and 8 bases at J, while the number of junction bases matched to no gene is 4. The CDR3 goes from the cysteine to the phenylalanine over 14 residues. The sequence is cut down to CDR3 DNA, 42 bases in frame from base 1. Points on this clonotype: The antigen it recognizes is unknown. It has no much larger one-base neighbor in the sample; base qualities were not kept.

The chain is made from TRBV6-1 and TRBJ2-1, and TRBD2 aligns with 14 junction nucleotides. This receptor was obtained from a human donor who had recovered from COVID-19. The sequenced material came from CD4+ T cells from blood, cultured in vitro. CDR3 protein: CASTGTSGSYEQFF. The sequence in DNA is TGTGCCAGCACGGGGACTAGCGGGAGTTATGAGCAGTTCTTC.